This T cell receptor beta chain was found in a study of T cell repertoires in cytomegalovirus infection (dated by TCRdb to between 2018 and 2021). For context, the study as a whole: Recently identified HLA-C-restricted CMV epitopes, whose presentation resists viral immunomodulation, were targeted by peptide stimulations together with well-studied HLA-B-restricted epitopes. Donor HLA type was relevant to the analysis, as public TCR beta signatures indicated carriage of CMV infection together with the matching HLA type.

What the work shows at the level of the full study, not this receptor alone: In the ex vivo response, HLA-C-restricted CMV-specific TCR beta clonotypes were dominant, and in two of eight donors the single most frequent clonotype came from this HLA-C-restricted group. In both this cohort and an independent cohort of 352 donors, the cumulative frequency of public TCR beta family members distinguished carriers of CMV infection plus the relevant HLA type.

Sequencing was carried out with an Illumina HiSeq 1500. TCRdb reanalyzed the raw reads on its own, using fastp at Q25 for trimming and MiXCR for clone calling, and kept in-frame beta chains. Every CDR3 protein is listed once, alongside the most common genes and DNA of its rows. The sample table lists approximately 81,000 distinct CDR3 sequences, 20% to 30% of them with a count of one. Roughly 50% of the sample rests with the top ten. In the paper's terms, the treatment or condition label means: in vitro stimulation with specific CMV peptide epitopes to enrich CMV-specific T cells. This clonotype occurred a few times. Its antigen remains undetermined. No much larger clone exists at a distance of one base, and base qualities are not known. Trimming takes 3 bases from V and 4 bases from J, and the germline ends sit 13 bases apart. The CDR3 sequence holds 15 residues, the cysteine and phenylalanine included. The entry retains the CDR3 DNA only, 45 bases that are in frame from base 1. Reading the germline V gene gives CDR1 MGHRA and CDR2 YSYEKL.

This sample comprised CD8+ T cells from cultured PBMCs, obtained from culture after CMV antigen stimulation. The sequence came from a human donor in good health (CMV status not recorded). Some clones in this sample may be carry-over from other donors' samples. The chain was built from TRBV4-1 and TRBJ1-3, with the D gene too uncertain to name. CDR3 reads: CASSQSGSIGNTIYF. The DNA sequence is as follows: TGCGCCAGCAGCCAGTCCGGGAGTATCGGAAACACCATATATTTT.